Each of the 21 T cell receptor beta chains below was sequenced from the same sample in a study of radiotherapy plus CTLA-4 blockade in lung cancer. Some clones are missing from TCRdb's copy, which holds only in-frame ones; the method was immunoSEQ multiplex PCR. Altogether roughly 59,000 clones are present, about 70% being singletons, with the ten largest covering about 8.3%. Sequences were derived from peripheral blood, sampled from a patient treated with radiotherapy plus ipilimumab. The source of these receptors is a human donor with non-small cell lung cancer whose response to radiotherapy plus ipilimumab could not be evaluated.

This clone has more than one count but fewer than ten. The chain links TRBV7-9 to TRBJ2-7; tentative D call: TRBD2 (6 bases). Germline-derived CDR1 and CDR2 are SEHNR and FQNEAQ (reference sequence). The CDR3 has 15 residues. V was shortened by 5 bases and J by 0 bases, with 14 bases between the two germline ends. The chain's CDR3 is CASSLVQGLSYEQYF. Here the CDR3 DNA reads TGTGCCAGCAGCCTAGTCCAGGGACTCTCCTACGAGCAGTACTTC.

The V call is TRBV4-3, the J call TRBJ1-2; a possible D gene is TRBD1 (6 bases). In germline, CDR1 is LGHNA, CDR2 YSLEER. Between the trimmed V and J ends, which lost 3 bases and 4 bases, there was a span of 12 bases. This CDR3 has 14 amino acids. CDR3 bases: TGCGCCAGCAGCCAGGTTCAGGGGATCTATGGCTACACCTTC. Protein sequence: CASSQVQGIYGYTF.

This chain joins TRBV10-3 and TRBJ2-1, with 10 bases matching TRBD1. CDR3 length: 15 amino acids. Germline loops: CDR1 ENHRY, CDR2 SYGVKD. The junction had 7 bases not matched to a gene; V was cut back by 10 bases and J by 1 base. The CDR3 region is CATTSDRGSYNEQFF. CDR3 DNA: TGTGCCACCACCTCGGACAGGGGGTCCTACAATGAGCAGTTCTTC.

The chain uses TRBV19 and TRBJ2-7; 9 nucleotides align to TRBD2. Germline lookup yields CDR1 LNHDA and CDR2 SQIVND (reference sequence). V trimming: 5 bases; J trimming: 2 bases; junction bases outside the gene matches: 10. CDR3 length equals 16 residues. CDR3 in DNA: TGTGCCAGTAGTGTCGTAATAGGGACTAGCCCCTACGAGCAGTACTTC. It specifies CASSVVIGTSPYEQYF.

The genes are TRBV6-1 and TRBJ1-1; TRBD1 aligns across 7 bases. The CDR3 is 16 residues long. CDR1 and CDR2 from the germline V gene are MNHNS and SASEGT. The trim removed 2 bases at V and 2 bases at J, leaving 8 bases unmatched. CDR3 residues: CASSELGGRGNTEAFF. The CDR3 DNA reads as TGTGCCAGCAGTGAACTAGGGGGCAGGGGTAACACTGAAGCTTTCTTT.

The V gene is TRBV5-4, the J gene TRBJ2-2, with a possible D match to TRBD2 (5 bases). This CDR3 is built from 13 residues. Germline CDR1 reads SGHNT; CDR2 reads YYREEE (reference sequence). Trimming left V 4 bases short and J 4 bases short, with 8 bases between. CDR3 in DNA: TGTGCCAGCAGCCTGGGAGTCACCGGGGAGCTGTTTTTT. It specifies CASSLGVTGELFF.

This clone was picked up a small number of times. The chain joins TRBV19 to TRBJ2-5; 7 bases match TRBD2. The V gene end was trimmed by 7 bases and the J gene end by 5 bases; junction bases not matched to a gene: 7. CDR1 is LNHDA and CDR2 is SQIVND in the germline V gene (reference sequence). The CDR3 totals 13 residues. As DNA, the CDR3 is TGTGCCAGTAAAGCGCGGGAGAGGGAGACCCAGTACTTC. This gives the protein CASKARERETQYF.

The gene calls are TRBV19 and TRBJ1-5; 7 bases are a match to TRBD1. Trimming at V came to 7 bases and at J to 9 bases, leaving 9 bases not matched to a gene. Germline V lookup: CDR1 LNHDA, CDR2 SQIVND (reference sequence). The CDR3 length is 13 residues. The CDR3 bases are TGTGCCAGTACAGGACAGGAGAGACGGCCCCAGCATTTT. Translating gives CASTGQERRPQHF.

The chain employs TRBV9 and TRBJ1-6; maybe TRBD1 (5 bases). The V gene's germline CDR1 is SGDLS and CDR2 YYNGEE. The CDR3 extends over 14 amino acids. Trimming cost V 0 bases and J 8 bases, with 9 bases left between them. Written as DNA, the CDR3 is TGTGCCAGCAGCGTAGTAGGGGAGGATTCACCCCTCCACTTT. Translating it yields CASSVVGEDSPLHF.

This clone was detected a few times. V usage is TRBV7-2 and J usage is TRBJ1-2; TRBD1 might be the D (5 bases). CDR3 length equals 17 residues. The germline gives CDR1 SGHTA, CDR2 FQGNSA. V was pared by 6 bases and J by 4 bases, with 24 bases between. The CDR3 reads CASRPERGVGRRYGYTF. In DNA form, the CDR3 reads TGTGCCAGCAGGCCAGAACGGGGGGTTGGGCGTCGCTATGGCTACACCTTC.

This sequence joins TRBV28 and TRBJ1-2; unclear D gene. Germline CDR1 and CDR2: MDHEN and SYDVKM. The CDR3 totals 13 residues. Trimming took 4 bases from V and 2 from J, leaving 8 bases between them. The CDR3 here is CASSSIGNYGYTF. CDR3 nucleotides: TGTGCCAGCAGTTCAATCGGGAACTATGGCTACACCTTC.

This clone was found a few times. The chain combines TRBV10-3 with TRBJ1-2; 10 nucleotides line up with TRBD1. The J segment lost 7 bases and the V segment lost 0 bases, leaving 11 bases of the junction unmatched. Per germline, CDR1 ENHRY and CDR2 SYGVKD. The CDR3 spans 17 residues. CDR3: CAISESVWDRGDGGYTF. As DNA, the CDR3 is TGTGCCATCAGTGAGTCTGTTTGGGACAGGGGAGATGGTGGCTACACCTTC.

This clone was observed once. The J gene is TRBJ2-3, the V gene TRBV19; TRBD1 agrees at 8 bases. The germline V gene encodes CDR1 LNHDA and CDR2 SQIVND (reference sequence). The CDR3 contains 15 residues. The junction had 9 bases not matched to a gene; V was cut back by 6 bases and J by 4 bases. CDR3 residues: CASRLGTGRADTQYF. CDR3 in DNA: TGTGCCAGTAGATTAGGGACAGGTCGGGCAGATACGCAGTATTTT.

The genes are TRBV4-1 and TRBJ2-7; 12 nucleotides line up with TRBD2. With 4 bases clipped from V and 5 bases from J, the junction kept 6 bases outside the gene matches. The CDR3 has 15 residues. Looked up from germline, CDR1 is MGHRA and CDR2 is YSYEKL. CDR3 protein: CASSPTSGRYDEQYF. As DNA, the CDR3 is TGCGCCAGCAGCCCGACTAGCGGGAGATATGACGAGCAGTACTTC.

The chain links TRBV11-3 to TRBJ2-4; D is perhaps TRBD1 (6 bases). V was trimmed by 5 bases and J by 2 bases, leaving 16 bases between them. This CDR3 comprises 16 residues. The germline V gene encodes CDR1 SGHNT and CDR2 YENEEA. The chain's CDR3 is CASSGRGRETKNIQYF. CDR3 in DNA: TGTGCCAGCAGCGGAAGGGGGAGAGAAACCAAAAACATTCAGTACTTC.

With regard to this clone: A junction boundary mismatches the germline segment, possibly from a read error. This chain connects TRBV7-3 to TRBJ1-4; D is unclear. This CDR3 comprises 12 residues. Germline V gene sequence: CDR1 SGHTA, CDR2 FQGTGA. CDR3: CASSPQSEKLFF. The CDR3 region has the DNA TGCGCCAGCAGCCCACAGAGTGAAAAACTGTTTTTT. Together with reference TRBV7-3 and TRBJ1-4, the CDR3 gives the full variable domain: GAGVSQTPSNKVTEKGKYVELRCDPISGHTALYWYRQSLGQGPEFLIYFQGTGAADDSGLPNDRFFAVRPEGSVSTLKIQRTERGDSAVYLCASSPQSEKLFFGSGTQLSVL.

As for this clone: Relative to the germline gene, one junction end is altered; a read error may explain this. Other DNA sequences in the same sample also yield this CDR3. V is TRBV5-4 and J is TRBJ2-3, with TRBD2 identical over 14 bases. Germline CDR1 SGHNT, CDR2 YYREEE (reference sequence). The CDR3 has 16 residues. This CDR3 is CASSPGLAGAADTQYF. In DNA form, the CDR3 reads TGCGCCAGCAGCCCGGGACTAGCGGGAGCGGCAGATACGCAGTATTTT. The full variable domain, with the rest looked up from reference TRBV5-4 and TRBJ2-3, is ETGVTQSPTHLIKTRGQQVTLRCSSQSGHNTVSWYQQALGQGPQFIFQYYREEENGRGNFPPRFSGLQFPNYSSELNVNALELDDSALYLCASSPGLAGAADTQYFGPGTRLTVL.

The CDR3 protein is CASSLDSQGAGGNIQYF. The CDR3 DNA follows: TGCGCCAGCAGCTTGGACTCGCAGGGGGCAGGGGGGAACATTCAGTACTTC. The rearrangement links TRBV5-1 to TRBJ2-4, with 8 bases lining up with TRBD1. CDR1 and CDR2 from the germline V gene are SGHRS and YFSETQ. The CDR3 sequence is 17 residues long. V shed 0 bases and J 7 bases; nucleotides not matched to a gene: 12.

V usage is TRBV29-1 and J usage is TRBJ1-5, with D perhaps TRBD1 (5 bases). This CDR3 is built from 13 residues. Per germline, CDR1 SQVTM and CDR2 ANQGSEA. With 7 bases removed from V and 7 bases from J, the gap between germline ends came to 17 bases. The CDR3 nucleotides read TGCAGCGCCGGGGGGGGTGATGGCCAGCCCCAGCATTTT. Translation gives CSAGGGDGQPQHF.

This clone came up a few times. In nucleotides, the CDR3 is TGTGCCAGCAGTGACCCGGGGGGGGGAGGGGAGACCCAGTACTTC. Protein sequence: CASSDPGGGGETQYF. This chain links TRBV25-1 with TRBJ2-5; 8 nucleotides align to TRBD2. The V gene end was trimmed by 3 bases and the J gene end by 5 bases; junction bases not matched to a gene: 8. This CDR3 is 15 amino acids long. From germline, CDR1 is MGHDK and CDR2 SYGVNS.

This clone was seen a few times. The V call is TRBV27, the J call TRBJ1-1; D gene uncertain. CDR1 and CDR2 (germline): MNHEY, SMNVEV (reference sequence). CDR3 length equals 14 residues. V lost 4 bases, J lost 2 bases, and 11 bases lay in between. The CDR3 coding sequence is TGTGCCAGCAGTTATACAGACCTAAACACTGAAGCTTTCTTT. Translated: CASSYTDLNTEAFF.